The 2 T cell receptor beta chains below were found in one sample sequenced in a study of T cells in Graves' hyperthyroidism and ophthalmopathy. Amplified TCR beta CDR3 regions derived from RNA transcripts. First-round RT-PCR with HTBI primers amplified the TCR CDR3 region. TCRdb analysed the multiplex PCR reads with MiXCR anew, one entry per CDR3 protein. The sample lists roughly 700,000 distinct CDR3 sequences, less than 15% occurring once. The source material was blood. The receptor source for this set is a woman in her late teens or twenties with Graves' hyperthyroidism.

This clonotype was seen many times. The V call is TRBV6-2 or TRBV6-3, the J call TRBJ2-7, with 7 bases fitting TRBD2. Trimming cost V 8 bases and J 0 bases; bases outside gene matches: 7. Germline V CDR1 and CDR2: MNHEY, SVGEGT. CDR3 length: 14 residues. The CDR3 DNA follows: TGTGCCAGCTATCCAGCGGGGAGCTCCTACGAGCAGTACTTC. Translation: CASYPAGSSYEQYF.

This clonotype occurred many times. This rearrangement joins TRBV7-9 to TRBJ2-7, with 12 bases identical to TRBD2. This CDR3 is built from 15 residues. The J segment lost 6 bases and the V segment lost 4 bases, leaving 7 bases of the junction unmatched. The germline CDR1 and CDR2 sequences are SEHNR and FQNEAQ (reference sequence). The CDR3 nucleotides are TGTGCCAGCAGCTCCTCGACTAGCGGGAGATCCGAGCAGTACTTC. This translates into CASSSSTSGRSEQYF.